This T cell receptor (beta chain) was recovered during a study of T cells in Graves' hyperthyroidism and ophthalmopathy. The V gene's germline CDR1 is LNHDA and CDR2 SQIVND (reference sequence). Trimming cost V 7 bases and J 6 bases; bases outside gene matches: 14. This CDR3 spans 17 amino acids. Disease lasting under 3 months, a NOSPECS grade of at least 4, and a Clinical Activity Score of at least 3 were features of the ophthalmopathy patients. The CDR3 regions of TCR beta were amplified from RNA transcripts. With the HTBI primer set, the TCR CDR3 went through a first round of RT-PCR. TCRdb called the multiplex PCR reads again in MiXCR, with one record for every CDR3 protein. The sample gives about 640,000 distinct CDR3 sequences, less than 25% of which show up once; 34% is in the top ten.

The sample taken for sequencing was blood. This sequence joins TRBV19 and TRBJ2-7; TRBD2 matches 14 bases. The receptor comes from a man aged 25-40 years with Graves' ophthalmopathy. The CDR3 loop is CASTARLAGGLSGEQYF. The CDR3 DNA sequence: TGTGCCAGTACCGCGCGACTAGCGGGAGGGCTAAGCGGCGAGCAGTACTTC. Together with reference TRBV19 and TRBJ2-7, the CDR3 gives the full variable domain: DGGITQSPKYLFRKEGQNVTLSCEQNLNHDAMYWYRQDPGQGLRLIYYSQIVNDFQKGDIAEGYSVSREKKESFPLTVTSAQKNPTAFYLCASTARLAGGLSGEQYFGPGTRLTVT.